Listed below are T cell receptor beta chains from one sample, sequenced in a study of blood T cell repertoires in COVID-19. The method was immunoSEQ multiplex PCR; TCRdb's version includes in-frame clones alone and lacks a portion of them. The sample consists of around 67,000 clones, roughly 77% of them appearing once. Sequenced: peripheral blood. The receptors originated from a human donor in a cohort sampled during active COVID-19. The conserved cysteine and the conserved F or W are not part of the CDR3 here. A D gene is named only where the DNA matches it firmly.

CDR3aa	d_gene	v_gene	j_gene
ATSEAHRGPNEQY	TRBD1	TRBV24-1	TRBJ2-7
ASSTQREGLLGELF	TRBD2	TRBV27	TRBJ2-2
ASNAYGFQAGELF	.	TRBV28	TRBJ2-2
ASSPYRVAGSTGSNTEAF	.	TRBV7-8	TRBJ1-1
ASSLIVSTYEQY	.	TRBV28	TRBJ2-7
ASGDGASGANVLT	.	TRBV5-6	TRBJ2-6
ASSQSGPDRRLGQPQH	.	TRBV23-1	TRBJ1-5
AWSPSGEKLF	.	TRBV30	TRBJ1-4
ASVERYPSNEQF	.	TRBV27	TRBJ2-1
ATSGPQGGVDTQY	.	TRBV24-1	TRBJ2-3
ASSYTEQGADGYT	TRBD1	TRBV6-6	TRBJ1-2
ASSPVGLADIYNEQF	TRBD2	TRBV7-9	TRBJ2-1
ASSPGDGNEQF	.	TRBV7-3	TRBJ2-1
ASSKTATGYEQY	.	TRBV19	TRBJ2-7
ASTTQGATGELF	TRBD1	TRBV19	TRBJ2-2
ASSFRGRETQY	.	TRBV28	TRBJ2-5
ASSPGLQSSYEQY	.	TRBV19	TRBJ2-7
ASSLVSGRGGTNEKLF	TRBD1	TRBV7-6	TRBJ1-4
AIREREQGYEQY	TRBD2	TRBV10-3	TRBJ2-7
ASSDENRNSPLH	.	TRBV19	TRBJ1-6
ASSRRGVPESWNTEAF	.	TRBV18	TRBJ1-1
SVVMVGGGAYEQY	TRBD2	TRBV29-1	TRBJ2-7
ARRGRGIGKNIQY	.	TRBV7-2	TRBJ2-4
ASSYYAGVGNEQF	TRBD2	TRBV6-2/TRBV6-3	TRBJ2-1
ASSPLLGQGPSNTEAF	TRBD1	TRBV5-1	TRBJ1-1
AISESDRPSSYGYT	.	TRBV10-3	TRBJ1-2